This T cell receptor beta chain was sequenced for a study of shared T cell receptors in the human thymus. The J segment lost 0 bases and the V segment lost 5 bases, leaving 15 bases of the junction unmatched. There are 18 residues in the CDR3. The germline gives CDR1 SGHTA, CDR2 FQGNSA. TCRdb keeps only in-frame clones here, not all; method: immunoSEQ multiplex PCR. The sample includes 500,000 to 750,000 clones, 85% to 90% of them seen just once. These records were also assigned to another study, of human thymus T cells. That source notes: Corrective cardiac operations yielded the resected thymus tissue.

Sequencing input: thymocytes. This TCR was sampled from a boy under two years old with a congenital heart defect. The chain joins TRBV7-2 to TRBJ2-7, with 8 positions matching TRBD2. The CDR3 loop reads CASSHRAPPRGASYEQYF. Written as DNA, the CDR3 is TGTGCCAGCAGCCACAGGGCTCCCCCGCGGGGGGCCTCCTACGAGCAGTACTTC.